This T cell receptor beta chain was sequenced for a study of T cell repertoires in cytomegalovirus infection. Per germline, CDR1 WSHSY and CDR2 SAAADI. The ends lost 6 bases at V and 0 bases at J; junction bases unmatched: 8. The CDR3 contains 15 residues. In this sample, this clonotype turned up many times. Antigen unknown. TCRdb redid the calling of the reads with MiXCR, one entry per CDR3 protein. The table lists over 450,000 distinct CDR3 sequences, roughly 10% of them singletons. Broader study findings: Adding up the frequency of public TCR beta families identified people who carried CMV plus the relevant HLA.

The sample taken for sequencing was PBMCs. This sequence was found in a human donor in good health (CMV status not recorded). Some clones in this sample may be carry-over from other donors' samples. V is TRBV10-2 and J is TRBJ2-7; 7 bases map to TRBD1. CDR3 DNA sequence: TGCGCCAGCAGGAAGGGCAGGGGGTTCTCCTACGAGCAGTACTTC. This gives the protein CASRKGRGFSYEQYF.